Listed below are T cell receptor beta chains from one sample, sequenced in a study of response to subunit inactivated influenza vaccine. MiXCR, run by TCRdb on the RT-PCR reads, gives a single entry per CDR3 protein. The top ten hold more than 8.5% of the sample, which has some 800,000 distinct CDR3 sequences, 21% seen once. Specimen: PBMCs from blood, collected 5 days after vaccination. These receptors were taken from a middle-aged man who received an inactivated influenza vaccine. Each CDR3 is given with its conserved first and last residue. The D gene is left open where the match is weak. The listing skips clone size in some rows; elsewhere it reads once, few, many or a size class.

TRBJ1-1 NA NA TRBV5-1 CASSRQDLNTEAFF TGCGCCAGCAGCCGACAGGACCTGAACACTGAAGCTTTCTTT
TRBJ2-7 few NA TRBV13 CASSPTRGSEQYF TGTGCCAGCAGCCCAACACGCGGTTCCGAGCAGTACTTC
TRBJ2-7 few NA TRBV6-1 CASRVASQGPSDYEQYF TGTGCCAGCAGGGTAGCCTCCCAGGGGCCCTCCGACTACGAGCAGTACTTC
TRBJ2-5 few TRBD2 TRBV5-1 CASSFGTSVQETQYF TGCGCCAGCAGCTTTGGGACTAGCGTACAAGAGACCCAGTACTTC
TRBJ1-1 NA NA TRBV6-1 CASSPPGGVTEAFF TGTGCCAGCAGCCCCCCTGGTGGGGTCACTGAAGCTTTCTTT
TRBJ2-3 few TRBD2 TRBV6-1 CASSDVGGARTDTQYF TGTGCCAGCAGTGACGTCGGGGGGGCACGCACAGATACGCAGTATTTT
TRBJ2-5 few NA TRBV5-1 CASSQDSRTQYF TGCGCCAGCAGCCAGGACTCGAGGACCCAGTACTTC
TRBJ2-5 NA TRBD1 TRBV12-3/TRBV12-4 CASRNRGPRTQYF TGTGCCAGCAGGAACAGGGGGCCCAGGACCCAGTACTTC
TRBJ1-4 NA NA TRBV5-6 CASSSGRGEKLFF TGTGCCAGCAGCTCTGGTCGTGGGGAAAAACTGTTTTTT
TRBJ2-1 NA TRBD2 TRBV2 CASGLASGGAVEQFF TGTGCCAGCGGCCTGGCTAGCGGGGGGGCAGTTGAGCAGTTCTTC
TRBJ1-3 NA NA TRBV28 CASSLWGGSSGNTIYF TGTGCCAGCAGTTTATGGGGAGGGAGTTCTGGAAACACCATATATTTT
TRBJ2-5 many TRBD2 TRBV7-8 CASSPGFLAGAETQYF TGTGCCAGCAGCCCCGGTTTTCTAGCGGGAGCAGAGACCCAGTACTTC
TRBJ2-1 few NA TRBV29-1 CSVDWSGRGYNEQFF TGCAGCGTTGATTGGTCCGGGAGAGGTTACAATGAGCAGTTCTTC
TRBJ1-3 many NA TRBV5-4 CASSFTPRDWTRGTRNTIYF TGTGCCAGCAGCTTCACCCCCCGTGACTGGACCCGAGGTACACGGAACACCATATATTTT
TRBJ2-3 NA NA TRBV12-3/TRBV12-4 CASRLSGTPGSDTQYF TGTGCCAGCAGACTCTCCGGGACTCCCGGTTCAGATACGCAGTATTTT
TRBJ2-4 NA TRBD2 TRBV11-2 CASSPGTSGGTTAKNIQYF TGTGCCAGCAGCCCCGGGACTAGCGGGGGGACAACAGCCAAAAACATTCAGTACTTC
TRBJ1-1 many NA TRBV5-5 CASSARTDTEAFF TGTGCCAGCAGCGCGAGGACAGACACTGAAGCTTTCTTT
TRBJ1-2 NA NA TRBV12-3/TRBV12-4 CASSLSSGDNYGYTF TGTGCCAGCAGTTTATCCTCAGGGGATAACTATGGCTACACCTTC
TRBJ1-1 few NA TRBV7-9 CASTSGGTEAFF TGTGCCAGCACTTCTGGGGGGACTGAAGCTTTCTTT
TRBJ2-5 many NA TRBV20-1 CSARVTAGSETQYF TGCAGTGCTAGAGTTACCGCGGGGTCGGAGACCCAGTACTTC
TRBJ2-1 NA TRBD2 TRBV7-6 CASSFERDSYNEQFF TGTGCCAGCAGCTTTGAGCGGGATTCCTACAATGAGCAGTTCTTC
TRBJ2-3 NA NA TRBV12-3/TRBV12-4 CASSPALDTQYF TGTGCCAGCAGCCCCGCCCTTGATACGCAGTATTTT
TRBJ2-2 few NA TRBV7-6 CASSRTGSANTGELFF TGTGCCAGCAGCCGAACTGGGTCGGCGAACACCGGGGAGCTGTTTTTT
TRBJ2-1 few TRBD2 TRBV3-1 CASSETSGYPNEQFF TGTGCCAGCAGCGAGACTAGCGGGTACCCCAATGAGCAGTTCTTC
TRBJ2-7 many NA TRBV10-3 CAISALAESYEQYF TGTGCCATCAGTGCGTTAGCCGAGTCCTACGAGCAGTACTTC
TRBJ2-7 NA NA TRBV5-6 CASSLARVTYEQYF TGTGCCAGCAGCTTGGCCCGCGTAACCTACGAGCAGTACTTC
TRBJ1-2 many NA TRBV6-1 CASSERQAPYGYTF TGTGCCAGCAGTGAACGACAGGCGCCGTATGGCTACACCTTC
TRBJ2-1 NA NA TRBV24-1 CATSDSRQDNEQFF TGTGCCACCAGTGACTCACGACAGGACAATGAGCAGTTCTTC
TRBJ1-4 NA NA TRBV7-2 CASSLDSGLGNEKLFF TGTGCCAGCAGCTTAGATTCCGGGCTGGGTAATGAAAAACTGTTTTTT
TRBJ1-2 few NA TRBV20-1 CSARGRSGRYGYTF TGCAGTGCAAGAGGAAGGTCGGGGCGGTATGGCTACACCTTC
TRBJ2-7 NA TRBD1 TRBV2 CASSEFGRTGFSEQYF TGTGCCAGCAGTGAATTCGGTCGGACAGGGTTTAGCGAGCAGTACTTC
TRBJ1-1 NA NA TRBV20-1 CSASQGPMNTEAFF TGCAGTGCTAGTCAAGGGCCCATGAACACTGAAGCTTTCTTT
TRBJ2-7 many NA TRBV5-1 CASSLVGDYEQYF TGTGCCAGCAGCTTAGTCGGGGATTACGAGCAGTACTTC
TRBJ2-7 few NA TRBV6-2/TRBV6-3 CASSYSRRSHPEQYF TGTGCCAGCAGTTACTCTCGGAGATCCCACCCCGAGCAGTACTTC
TRBJ1-1 few NA TRBV5-1 CASSLEGRLRWAEAFF TGCGCCAGCAGCTTGGAGGGCAGGTTGCGTTGGGCTGAAGCTTTCTTT
TRBJ1-2 NA TRBD1 TRBV5-1 CASSLSAGTGIGYTF TGCGCCAGCAGCCTAAGCGCCGGGACAGGGATAGGCTACACCTTC
TRBJ1-1 many NA TRBV29-1 CSVDIALNTEAFF TGCAGCGTTGATATCGCGCTGAACACTGAAGCTTTCTTT
TRBJ2-7 NA TRBD1 TRBV29-1 CSVADRGPDEQYF TGCAGCGTTGCGGACAGGGGGCCGGACGAGCAGTACTTC
TRBJ2-1 NA NA TRBV6-7 CASRLLSGSPYNEQFF TGTGCCAGCAGATTACTATCGGGTAGCCCCTACAATGAGCAGTTCTTC
TRBJ2-1 few NA TRBV10-3 CAISEPTVGRGVNEQFF TGTGCCATCAGTGAGCCCACGGTCGGCAGGGGGGTAAATGAGCAGTTCTTC
TRBJ1-2 NA NA TRBV12-3/TRBV12-4 CASSFGGRNYGYTF TGTGCCAGCAGTTTCGGGGGGCGCAACTATGGCTACACCTTC
TRBJ1-5 NA TRBD1 TRBV6-2/TRBV6-3 CASSTLDRGRQPQHF TGTGCCAGCAGTACCCTGGACAGGGGACGTCAGCCCCAGCATTTT
TRBJ2-2 NA NA TRBV4-3 CASSHGQNTGELFF TGCGCCAGCAGCCACGGACAGAACACCGGGGAGCTGTTTTTT
TRBJ1-1 NA NA TRBV20-1 CSASRQGFDMGF TGCAGTGCTAGTCGCCAGGGATTTGATATGGGATTT
TRBJ1-2 many NA TRBV10-3 CAISEHPEGRGTNYGYTF TGTGCCATCAGTGAGCACCCCGAGGGACGGGGAACTAACTATGGCTACACCTTC
TRBJ2-7 NA TRBD1 TRBV14 CASSPPGTGKNEQYF TGTGCCAGCAGCCCCCCCGGGACAGGGAAAAACGAGCAGTACTTC
TRBJ2-7 NA TRBD2 TRBV4-3 CARRASGRIGEQYF TGCGCGAGGCGGGCTAGCGGGAGAATTGGGGAGCAGTACTTC
TRBJ1-5 few NA TRBV20-1 CSAGRDNQPQHF TGCAGTGCCGGGAGGGACAATCAGCCCCAGCATTTT
TRBJ2-3 few NA TRBV18 CASSPVASLNTQYF TGTGCCAGCTCACCGGTAGCTAGCCTCAATACGCAGTATTTT
TRBJ2-5 few TRBD2 TRBV6-1 CASSAGTSGNKETQYF TGTGCCAGCAGCGCCGGGACTAGCGGGAATAAAGAGACCCAGTACTTC
TRBJ2-7 NA TRBD1 TRBV6-1 CASSSRDRGFFEQYF TGTGCCAGCAGCAGCCGGGACAGGGGGTTCTTCGAGCAGTACTTC
TRBJ2-1 few NA TRBV20-1 CSASSGTGGWDNEQFF TGCAGTGCTAGCTCCGGAACGGGCGGTTGGGACAATGAGCAGTTCTTC
TRBJ1-2 NA NA TRBV12-3/TRBV12-4 CASSPRDNYGYTF TGTGCCAGCAGCCCCCGGGATAACTATGGCTACACCTTC